The 11 T cell receptor beta chains given below trace back to one sample, sequenced in a study of shared clonotypes between healthy human individuals. Selected positively for CCR7 and CD45RO-negative, naive CD8 cells excluded terminally differentiated effector memory CD45RA+ cells. Sequencing was performed with immunoSEQ multiplex PCR; in TCRdb, only in-frame clones are kept and a portion is missing. The repertoire has around 2.1 million clones, about 92% of them found once; the top ten carry approximately 1.7%. Sequencing used naive CD8+ T cells from PBMCs. All receptors come from a man between 18 and 29 years old in good health. Some clones in this sample may be carry-over from other donors' samples.

This chain joins TRBV9 and TRBJ2-1; 12 bases map to TRBD2. J gave up 4 bases and V 0 bases, and 5 bases lay outside the gene matches. The CDR3 is 17 amino acids. Germline CDR1 SGDLS, CDR2 YYNGEE. CDR3 in DNA: TGTGCCAGCAGCGTAGGGCTAGCGGGAGGGCCTTACAATGAGCAGTTCTTC. Translating gives CASSVGLAGGPYNEQFF. The full variable domain, rest sourced from reference TRBV9 and TRBJ2-1, is DSGVTQTPKHLITATGQRVTLRCSPRSGDLSVYWYQQSLDQGLQFLIQYYNGEERAKGNILERFSAQQFPDLHSELNLSSLELGDSALYFCASSVGLAGGPYNEQFFGPGTRLTVL.

CDR3: CASSLVSVVREGPRGDEQFF. As DNA, the CDR3 is TGTGCCAGCAGTTTAGTCAGTGTAGTGCGGGAGGGCCCCAGGGGAGATGAGCAGTTCTTC. V gene TRBV6-9 combines with J gene TRBJ2-1, with 9 bases fitting TRBD2. The CDR3 contains 20 residues. The germline gives CDR1 MNHGY, CDR2 SVAAGI. J gave up 8 bases and V 4 bases, and 24 bases lay outside the gene matches.

The chain recombines TRBV27 with TRBJ2-1; 7 nucleotides align to TRBD2. The CDR3 has 17 amino acids. V shed 5 bases and J 2 bases; nucleotides not matched to a gene: 12. Germline CDR1 is MNHEY and CDR2 is SMNVEV (reference sequence). The CDR3 spells CASSPPLTSETYNEQFF. The CDR3 nucleotides are TGTGCCAGCAGTCCCCCCCTCACTAGCGAGACCTACAATGAGCAGTTCTTC.

V is TRBV19 and J is TRBJ1-1; TRBD1 might be the D (5 bases). The CDR3 consists of 14 residues. V was pared by 5 bases and J by 4 bases, with 14 bases between. Looked up from germline, CDR1 is LNHDA and CDR2 is SQIVND (reference sequence). This chain's CDR3 is CASSLAGEVTEAFF. In nucleotides, the CDR3 is TGTGCCAGTAGTCTCGCGGGGGAGGTCACTGAAGCTTTCTTT. The full variable domain, its missing parts supplied by reference TRBV19 and TRBJ1-1, is DGGITQSPKYLFRKEGQNVTLSCEQNLNHDAMYWYRQDPGQGLRLIYYSQIVNDFQKGDIAEGYSVSREKKESFPLTVTSAQKNPTAFYLCASSLAGEVTEAFFGQGTRLTVV.

The chain couples TRBV2 to TRBJ2-3; D is unclear. CDR1 SNHLY and CDR2 FYNNEI come from the germline V gene. Trimming shortened V by 2 bases and J by 0 bases, and 6 bases separated the two germline ends. This CDR3 has 14 residues. CDR3 residues: CASSEYPSTDTQYF. The CDR3 nucleotides are TGTGCCAGCAGTGAATATCCTAGCACAGATACGCAGTATTTT. Using reference TRBV2 and TRBJ2-3 for the parts outside the CDR3, the full variable domain is EPEVTQTPSHQVTQMGQEVILRCVPISNHLYFYWYRQILGQKVEFLVSFYNNEISEKSEIFDDQFSVERPDGSNFTLKIRSTKLEDSAMYFCASSEYPSTDTQYFGPGTRLTVL.

J is TRBJ2-4 and V is TRBV9, with D uncertain. The CDR3 extends over 17 amino acids. CDR1 SGDLS and CDR2 YYNGEE come from the germline V gene. With 0 bases removed from V and 0 bases from J, the gap between germline ends came to 13 bases. CDR3 nucleotide sequence: TGTGCCAGCAGCGTAGAGTGGAAGAGTTCAGCCAAAAACATTCAGTACTTC. It yields the protein CASSVEWKSSAKNIQYF.

The CDR3 loop is CASSFSSGELFF. The CDR3 bases are TGTGCCAGCAGCTTTTCCTCCGGGGAGCTGTTTTTT. The chain couples TRBV7-2 to TRBJ2-2; D is uncertain. Per the germline V gene, CDR1 is SGHTA and CDR2 is FQGNSA. This CDR3 spans 12 amino acids. Deletions cut 3 bases from V and 6 bases from J, with 5 bases between.

V gene TRBV7-9 combines with J gene TRBJ2-7, with TRBD1 matching over 7 bases. CDR1 and CDR2 from the germline V gene are SEHNR and FQNEAQ (reference sequence). V lost 4 bases and J lost 0; bases outside the gene matches: 6. This CDR3 has 15 residues. The CDR3 DNA reads TGTGCCAGCAGCTCTACGGACAGGTCCTCCTACGAGCAGTACTTC. Translation gives CASSSTDRSSYEQYF.

The count of this clone is one. V usage is TRBV6-5 and J usage is TRBJ2-3; a possible D gene is TRBD1 (6 bases). This CDR3 region has 14 residues. The V end was cut by 9 bases, the J end by 3 bases, with 16 bases between. Germline CDR1 MNHEY, CDR2 SVGAGI. The chain's CDR3 is CASGGYRETDTQYF. The CDR3 DNA follows: TGTGCCAGTGGAGGTTACAGGGAGACAGATACGCAGTATTTT.

The chain joins TRBV27 to TRBJ1-2; no firm D call. Between the trimmed V and J ends, which lost 5 bases and 6 bases, there was a span of 16 bases. The CDR3 is 14 amino acids. Germline loops: CDR1 MNHEY, CDR2 SMNVEV (reference sequence). In nucleotides, the CDR3 is TGTGCCAGCAGTCTTTCGTCGGGGAAGGATGGCTACACCTTC. Protein sequence: CASSLSSGKDGYTF.

CDR3 sequence: CASSYPYTRDRGSWFENQPQHF. CDR3 nucleotides: TGTGCCAGCAGTTATCCCTATACCCGGGACAGGGGCAGTTGGTTTGAAAATCAGCCCCAGCATTTT. This chain joins TRBV28 and TRBJ1-5; 10 nucleotides match TRBD1. V lost 4 bases to trimming and J lost 4 bases; unmatched junction nucleotides: 25. There are 22 residues in the CDR3. CDR1 is MDHEN and CDR2 is SYDVKM in the germline V gene.